The clone carrying this T cell receptor (beta chain) was observed a few times. This sample is part of a study of blood T cells in healthy people across ages. A second PCR, run for about 7 to 11 cycles, used a sample-barcoded 5' primer plus a J-beta primer mix. Using its own MiXCR run on the 5' RACE reads, TCRdb lists one record per CDR3 protein. Altogether roughly 700,000 distinct CDR3 sequences are present, around a quarter being singletons, with the ten largest covering 9.4%. These same data were also listed under a study on T cells of mothers and their children.

The sequence was obtained from a boy younger than 18 in good health. The specimen sequenced was blood.

The CDR3 spells CASRPGTWGNEQFF. The CDR3 DNA is TGTGCCAGCAGGCCCGGGACATGGGGCAATGAGCAGTTCTTC. This chain uses TRBV6-2 or TRBV6-3 with TRBJ2-5; D might be TRBD1 (6 bases). Matching the DNA end better, TRBJ2-1 makes the J call doubtful. The CDR3 consists of 14 residues. Germline CDR1 reads MNHEY; CDR2 reads SVGEGT.